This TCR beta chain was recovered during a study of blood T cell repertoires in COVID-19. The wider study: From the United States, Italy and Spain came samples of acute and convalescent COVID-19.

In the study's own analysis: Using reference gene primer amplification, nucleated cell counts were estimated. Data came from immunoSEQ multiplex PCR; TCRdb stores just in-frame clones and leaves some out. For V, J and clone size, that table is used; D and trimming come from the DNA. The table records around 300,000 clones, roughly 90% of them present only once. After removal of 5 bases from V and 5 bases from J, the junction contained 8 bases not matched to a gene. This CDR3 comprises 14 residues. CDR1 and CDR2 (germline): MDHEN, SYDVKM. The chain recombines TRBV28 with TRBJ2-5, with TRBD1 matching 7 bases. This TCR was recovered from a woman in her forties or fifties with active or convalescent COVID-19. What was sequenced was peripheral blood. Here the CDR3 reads CASSPDRRWETQYF. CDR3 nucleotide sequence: TGTGCCAGCAGTCCGGACAGGAGGTGGGAGACCCAGTACTTC.